This T cell receptor beta chain emerged from a study of cytomegalovirus exposure and HLA in healthy donors. The V end was cut by 9 bases, the J end by 7 bases, with 19 bases between. CDR1 is SGHRS and CDR2 is YFSETQ in the germline V gene. The CDR3 consists of 13 residues. Both 60 Vbeta primers and 13 Jbeta primers went into the PCR. Sequencing used immunoSEQ multiplex PCR; TCRdb keeps in-frame clones, though not all of them. The table shows about 240,000 clones, with about 81% occurring only once. The sample holds a few counts of this clone. The sample comprised PBMCs. J is TRBJ2-5 and V is TRBV5-1, with D possibly TRBD2 on 6 matching bases. This TCR was recovered from a woman aged 55 to 70 in good health and CMV-seropositive. CDR3 in amino acids: CATRPPRGVTQYF. CDR3 nucleotide sequence: TGCGCCACTAGGCCTCCCCGCGGGGTGACCCAGTACTTC.